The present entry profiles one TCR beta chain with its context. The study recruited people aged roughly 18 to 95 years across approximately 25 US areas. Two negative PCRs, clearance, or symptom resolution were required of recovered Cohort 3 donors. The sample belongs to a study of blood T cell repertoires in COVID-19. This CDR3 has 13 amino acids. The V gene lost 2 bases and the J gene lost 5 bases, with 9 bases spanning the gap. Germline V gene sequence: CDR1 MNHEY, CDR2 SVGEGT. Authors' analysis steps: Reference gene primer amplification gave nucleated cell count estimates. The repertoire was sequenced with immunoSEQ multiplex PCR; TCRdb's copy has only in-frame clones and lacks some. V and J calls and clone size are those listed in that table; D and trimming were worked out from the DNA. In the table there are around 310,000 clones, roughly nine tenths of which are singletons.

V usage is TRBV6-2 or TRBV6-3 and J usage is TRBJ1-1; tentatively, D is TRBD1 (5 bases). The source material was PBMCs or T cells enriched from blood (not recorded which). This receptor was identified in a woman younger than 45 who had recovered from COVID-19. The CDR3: CASSYVGGTEAFF. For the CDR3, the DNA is TGTGCCAGCAGTTACGTTGGGGGGACTGAAGCTTTCTTT.